These 20 T cell receptor beta chains were sequenced from one sample in a study of T cells in localized non-small cell lung cancer. Clones were read by immunoSEQ multiplex PCR, and TCRdb kept only the in-frame ones, dropping some. The table records more than 20,000 clones, more than 85% of them present only once. The sequenced sample was PBMCs, obtained before any cancer treatment. The receptors here all came from a man aged 35 to 70 with stage II squamous cell lung carcinoma.

This sequence joins TRBV6-1 and TRBJ2-1, with D perhaps matching TRBD2 (6 bases). CDR1 is MNHNS and CDR2 is SASEGT in the germline V gene. The CDR3 is 15 amino acids. Trimming took 6 bases from V and 3 from J, leaving 15 bases between them. DNA of the CDR3: TGTGCCAGCAGCCACGGGGGATTCAGCTACAATGAGCAGTTCTTC. This codes for CASSHGGFSYNEQFF.

The CDR3: CASSLGQVGDEQFF. The CDR3 coding sequence is TGCGCCAGCAGCTTGGGGCAGGTGGGCGATGAGCAGTTCTTC. V gene TRBV5-1 combines with J gene TRBJ2-1; D uncertain. There are 14 residues in the CDR3. V was clipped by 0 bases and J by 8 bases, with 12 bases between them. Germline V CDR1 and CDR2: SGHRS, YFSETQ.

The chain joins TRBV14 to TRBJ2-1; D remains unclear. V was pared by 3 bases and J by 3 bases, with 9 bases between. CDR3 length equals 14 residues. Germline V gene lookup returns CDR1 SGHDN and CDR2 FVKESK. CDR3 sequence reads: CASSHPVNYNEQFF. The DNA for the CDR3 is TGTGCCAGCAGCCATCCGGTTAACTACAATGAGCAGTTCTTC.

V usage is TRBV28 and J usage is TRBJ1-4; 7 bases match TRBD1. V was clipped by 4 bases and J by 5 bases; unmatched bases: 4. The CDR3 sequence is 14 residues long. Germline CDR1 MDHEN, CDR2 SYDVKM. The CDR3 protein is CASSWDSRNEKLFF. DNA for the CDR3: TGTGCCAGCAGTTGGGACAGTCGCAATGAAAAACTGTTTTTT.

This clone was detected once. The chain joins TRBV19 to TRBJ1-5, with no clear D. Germline-derived CDR1 and CDR2 are LNHDA and SQIVND (reference sequence). This CDR3 has 15 amino acids. The V gene lost 5 bases and the J gene lost 3 bases, with 14 bases spanning the gap. CDR3 protein: CASSHNWGYNQPQHF. CDR3 bases: TGTGCCAGTAGTCACAATTGGGGATACAATCAGCCCCAGCATTTT.

This clone was detected once. The chain recombines TRBV28 with TRBJ2-6; 9 bases match TRBD1. Germline V gives CDR1 MDHEN, CDR2 SYDVKM. CDR3 size: 20 residues. Losses at the gene ends were 5 bases for V and 0 bases for J; bases not matched to a gene: 14. CDR3 region: CASSPLGRTGAGSGANVLTF. CDR3 nucleotide sequence: TGTGCCAGCAGTCCGTTGGGGAGGACAGGGGCGGGCTCTGGGGCCAACGTCCTGACTTTC. The full variable domain, its missing parts supplied by reference TRBV28 and TRBJ2-6, is DVKVTQSSRYLVKRTGEKVFLECVQDMDHENMFWYRQDPGLGLRLIYFSYDVKMKEKGDIPEGYSVSREKKERFSLILESASTNQTSMYLCASSPLGRTGAGSGANVLTFGAGSRLTVL.

CDR3 bases: TGTGCCAGCAGCTTGGGGGGTGGAAAACTGTTTTTT. This translates into CASSLGGGKLFF. The chain couples TRBV7-8 to TRBJ1-4; the D gene is possibly TRBD1 (5 bases). This CDR3 is 12 amino acids long. Between the trimmed V and J ends, which lost 3 bases and 10 bases, there was a span of 9 bases. Germline CDR1 and CDR2: SGHVS and FQNEAQ.

The chain recombines TRBV7-2 with TRBJ1-1, with D possibly TRBD1 on 6 matching bases. The germline V gene encodes CDR1 SGHTA and CDR2 FQGNSA. This CDR3 region has 13 residues. The V end lost 5 bases, the J end lost 10 bases, and 17 bases lay between the germline ends. The CDR3 reads CASSPDLGAAAFF. CDR3 bases: TGTGCCAGCAGCCCGGATCTGGGGGCAGCAGCTTTCTTT.

The rearrangement links TRBV5-1 to TRBJ2-3; 7 bases map to TRBD2. The CDR3 sequence is 16 residues long. The germline V gene has CDR1 SGHRS and CDR2 YFSETQ. Trimming cost V 4 bases and J 3 bases; bases outside gene matches: 11. This CDR3 reads CASSRDGGSPTDTQYF. CDR3 DNA: TGCGCCAGCAGCCGAGACGGCGGGAGTCCTACAGATACGCAGTATTTT.

The J gene is TRBJ2-5, the V gene TRBV28; 7 nucleotides line up with TRBD1. The V gene's germline CDR1 is MDHEN and CDR2 SYDVKM. The junction had 5 bases not matched to a gene; V was cut back by 6 bases and J by 1 base. This CDR3 comprises 14 residues. CDR3 residues: CASSVDRAQETQYF. The CDR3 coding sequence is TGTGCCAGCAGCGTCGACAGGGCCCAAGAGACCCAGTACTTC.

The V and J genes are TRBV6-5 and TRBJ2-5; D gene unclear. The ends were cut back, 5 bases at V and 5 bases at J, with 6 bases in the middle. The CDR3 has 11 residues. Germline lookup yields CDR1 MNHEY and CDR2 SVGAGI. Here the CDR3 reads CASSASETQYF. CDR3 bases: TGTGCCAGCAGTGCATCGGAGACCCAGTACTTC.

The table lists this clone with a count of one. The V gene is TRBV5-6, the J gene TRBJ1-5; no clear D gene. The CDR3 length is 14 residues. Germline V gene data show CDR1 as SGHDT and CDR2 as YYEEEE. The ends were cut back, 0 bases at V and 0 bases at J, with 4 bases in the middle. CDR3 region: CASSLVTSNQPQHF. The CDR3 bases are TGTGCCAGCAGCTTGGTGACTAGCAATCAGCCCCAGCATTTT. Based on the CDR3 plus reference TRBV5-6 and TRBJ1-5, the full variable domain is DAGVTQSPTHLIKTRGQQVTLRCSPKSGHDTVSWYQQALGQGPQFIFQYYEEEERQRGNFPDRFSGHQFPNYSSELNVNALLLGDSALYLCASSLVTSNQPQHFGDGTRLSIL.

As for this clone: The same CDR3 can be traced to other DNA sequences in this sample. The chain joins TRBV7-8 to TRBJ1-2, with D perhaps matching TRBD1 (6 bases). Germline CDR1 SGHVS, CDR2 FQNEAQ. The length of the CDR3 is 12 residues. Trimming left V 6 bases short and J 4 bases short, with 9 bases between. In nucleotides, the CDR3 is TGTGCCAGCAGTTTGGACAGCTATGGCTACACCTTC. Amino acid sequence: CASSLDSYGYTF.

This chain connects TRBV10-3 to TRBJ1-5; 7 positions agree with TRBD1. The length of the CDR3 is 13 residues. The V segment lost 6 bases and the J segment 9 bases; nucleotides outside the gene matches: 8. Germline assignment: CDR1 ENHRY and CDR2 SYGVKD. The CDR3 DNA sequence: TGTGCCATCAGAGACAGGGAGGGTGCGCCCCAGCATTTT. Translating it yields CAIRDREGAPQHF.

The chain links TRBV27 to TRBJ1-2; D ambiguous. V lost 3 bases to trimming and J lost 1 base, with 6 bases between them. Germline V lookup: CDR1 MNHEY, CDR2 SMNVEV (reference sequence). The CDR3 runs to 13 residues. CDR3 coding DNA: TGTGCCAGCAGTTTCGCCAGTAACTATGGCTACACCTTC. It yields the protein CASSFASNYGYTF.

The CDR3: CANNRDRGPHEQYF. The CDR3 region has the DNA TGTGCCAACAACCGGGACAGGGGGCCCCACGAGCAGTACTTC. V usage is TRBV2 and J usage is TRBJ2-7; 12 bases fit TRBD1. Germline V lookup: CDR1 SNHLY, CDR2 FYNNEI. This CDR3 has 14 amino acids. V dropped 10 bases and J dropped 5; count of bases not matched to a gene: 9.

This clone was observed a single time. The chain joins TRBV10-1 to TRBJ2-3; D gene uncertain. Trimming took 0 bases from V and 0 from J, leaving 1 base between them. The CDR3 consists of 13 residues. Germline assignment: CDR1 WNHNN and CDR2 SYGVQD (reference sequence). CDR3 protein: CASSESSTDTQYF. CDR3 in DNA: TGCGCCAGCAGTGAGTCGAGCACAGATACGCAGTATTTT.

The J gene is TRBJ2-1, the V gene TRBV7-6; D possibly corresponds to TRBD2 (5 bases). The V end was cut by 5 bases, the J end by 9 bases, with 14 bases between. In germline, CDR1 is SGHVS, CDR2 FNYEAQ. The CDR3 has 13 amino acids. CDR3 residues: CASSLSAGSEQFF. As DNA, the CDR3 is TGTGCCAGCAGCCTCTCGGCGGGTAGTGAGCAGTTCTTC.

This clone was picked up one time. The CDR3 DNA is TGTGCCACCGGGACTAGCGGGATGAGACCTGATGAGCAGTTCTTC. Protein sequence: CATGTSGMRPDEQFF. This rearrangement joins TRBV10-3 to TRBJ2-1; 13 bases are a match to TRBD2. Germline trimming cut 10 bases from V and 8 bases from J; bases unmatched to any gene: 11. The CDR3 is 15 amino acids. Germline V gene sequence: CDR1 ENHRY, CDR2 SYGVKD.

The chain combines TRBV7-9 with TRBJ1-2; maybe TRBD1 (5 bases). There are 13 residues in the CDR3. V was clipped by 6 bases and J by 1 base, with 9 bases between them. Germline CDR1 is SEHNR and CDR2 is FQNEAQ (reference sequence). CDR3 amino acids: CASSPDINYGYTF. The CDR3 region has the DNA TGTGCCAGCAGTCCGGACATTAACTATGGCTACACCTTC.